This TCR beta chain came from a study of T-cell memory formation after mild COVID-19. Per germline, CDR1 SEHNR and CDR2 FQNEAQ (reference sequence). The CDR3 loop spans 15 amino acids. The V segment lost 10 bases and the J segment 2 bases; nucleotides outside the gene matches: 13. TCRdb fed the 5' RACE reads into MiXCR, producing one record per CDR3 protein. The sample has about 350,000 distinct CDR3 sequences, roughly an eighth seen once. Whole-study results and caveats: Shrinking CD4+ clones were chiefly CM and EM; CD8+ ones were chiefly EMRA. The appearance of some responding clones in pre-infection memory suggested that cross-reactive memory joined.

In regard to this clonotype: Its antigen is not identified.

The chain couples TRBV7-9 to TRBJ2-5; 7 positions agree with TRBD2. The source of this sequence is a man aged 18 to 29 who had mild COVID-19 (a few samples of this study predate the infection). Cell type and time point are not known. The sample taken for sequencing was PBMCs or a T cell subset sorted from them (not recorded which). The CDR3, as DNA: TGTGCCATCCCTTCGAGCGGGGAAACACAAGAGACCCAGTACTTC. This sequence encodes CAIPSSGETQETQYF.